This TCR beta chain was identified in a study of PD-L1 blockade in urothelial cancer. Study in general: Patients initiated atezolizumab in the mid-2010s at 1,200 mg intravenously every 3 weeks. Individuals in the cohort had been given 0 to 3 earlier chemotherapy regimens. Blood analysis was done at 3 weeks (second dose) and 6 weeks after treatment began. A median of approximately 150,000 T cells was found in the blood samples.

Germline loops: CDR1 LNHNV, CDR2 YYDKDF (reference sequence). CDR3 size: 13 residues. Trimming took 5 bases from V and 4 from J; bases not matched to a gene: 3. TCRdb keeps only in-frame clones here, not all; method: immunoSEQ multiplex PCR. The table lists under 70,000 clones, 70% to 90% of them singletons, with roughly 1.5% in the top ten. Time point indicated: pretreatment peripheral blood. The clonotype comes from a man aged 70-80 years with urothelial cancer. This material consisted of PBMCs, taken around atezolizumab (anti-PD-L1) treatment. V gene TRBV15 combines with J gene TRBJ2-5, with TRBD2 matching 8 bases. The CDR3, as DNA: TGTGCCACCAGCCCAGCGGGAGCAGAGACCCAGTACTTC. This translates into CATSPAGAETQYF. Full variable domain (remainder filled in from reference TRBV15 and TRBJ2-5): DAMVIQNPRYQVTQFGKPVTLSCSQTLNHNVMYWYQQKSSQAPKLLFHYYDKDFNNEADTPDNFQSRRPNTSFCFLDIRSPGLGDTAMYLCATSPAGAETQYFGPGTRLLVL.